This TCR beta chain appears in the sequencing data of a study of shared clonotypes between healthy human individuals. CDR3 length equals 13 residues. Per germline, CDR1 KGHSH and CDR2 LQKENI. Trimming shortened V by 3 bases and J by 10 bases, and 13 bases separated the two germline ends. Sequencing was performed with immunoSEQ multiplex PCR; in TCRdb, only in-frame clones are kept and a portion is missing. This sample has about half a million clones, with around four fifths found just once. The J gene is TRBJ2-1, the V gene TRBV18; D perhaps matches TRBD2 (6 bases). The sequence was collected from a woman aged 40-49 years in good health. Some clones in this sample may be carry-over from other donors' samples. The sequencing sample was made of PBMCs. The CDR3 nucleotides are TGTGCCAGCTCACCGCCCCCTAGCGTGGAGCAGTTCTTC. It translates to CASSPPPSVEQFF.